Below are 2 T cell receptor beta chains sequenced from a single sample in a study of T cell repertoires in cytomegalovirus infection. TCRdb redid the calling of the reads with MiXCR, one entry per CDR3 protein. The sample holds approximately 97,000 distinct CDR3 sequences, about 15% seen once. Sequencing input: PBMCs. The receptors derive from a human donor in good health (CMV status not recorded). Some clones in this sample may be carry-over from other donors' samples.

This clonotype has a count of ten or more. The chain employs TRBV11-3 and TRBJ1-1, with D unclear. This CDR3 region has 13 residues. Looked up from germline, CDR1 is SGHNT and CDR2 is YENEEA. V was trimmed by 6 bases and J by 1 base, leaving 9 bases between them. The CDR3 loop is CASSRQWNTEAFF. The CDR3 DNA is TGTGCCAGCAGTCGTCAGTGGAACACTGAAGCTTTCTTT.

This clonotype came up many times. The chain recombines TRBV12-3 or TRBV12-4 with TRBJ1-3; D is perhaps TRBD1 (5 bases). The CDR3 runs to 14 residues. With 6 bases removed from V and 4 bases from J, the gap between germline ends came to 13 bases. This CDR3 reads CASRLGGAGNTIYF. In nucleotides, the CDR3 is TGTGCCAGCAGGCTCGGCGGGGCCGGAAACACCATATATTTT.